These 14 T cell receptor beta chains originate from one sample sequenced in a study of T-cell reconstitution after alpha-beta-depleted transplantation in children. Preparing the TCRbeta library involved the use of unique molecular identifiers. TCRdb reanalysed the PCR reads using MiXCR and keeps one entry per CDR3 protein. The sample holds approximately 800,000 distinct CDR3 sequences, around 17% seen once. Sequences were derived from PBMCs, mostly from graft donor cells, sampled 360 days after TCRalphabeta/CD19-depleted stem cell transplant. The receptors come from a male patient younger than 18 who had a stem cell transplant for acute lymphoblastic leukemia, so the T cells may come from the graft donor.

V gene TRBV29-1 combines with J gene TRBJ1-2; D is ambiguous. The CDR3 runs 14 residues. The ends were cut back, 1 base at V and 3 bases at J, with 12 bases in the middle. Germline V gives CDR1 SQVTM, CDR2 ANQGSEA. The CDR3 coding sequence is TGCAGCGTTGAAGGGGCCCCCCCTCACTATGGCTACACCTTC. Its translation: CSVEGAPPHYGYTF.

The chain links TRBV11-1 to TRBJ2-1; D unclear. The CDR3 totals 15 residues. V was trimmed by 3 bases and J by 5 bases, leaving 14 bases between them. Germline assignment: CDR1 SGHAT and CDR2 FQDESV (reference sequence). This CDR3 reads CASSFSRSLNNEQFF. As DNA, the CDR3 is TGTGCCAGCAGCTTCTCCCGATCACTGAACAATGAGCAGTTCTTC. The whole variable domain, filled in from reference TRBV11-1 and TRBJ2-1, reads EAEVAQSPRYKITEKSQAVAFWCDPISGHATLYWYRQILGQGPELLVQFQDESVVDDSQLPKDRFSAERLKGVDSTLKIQPAELGDSAMYLCASSFSRSLNNEQFFGPGTRLTVL.

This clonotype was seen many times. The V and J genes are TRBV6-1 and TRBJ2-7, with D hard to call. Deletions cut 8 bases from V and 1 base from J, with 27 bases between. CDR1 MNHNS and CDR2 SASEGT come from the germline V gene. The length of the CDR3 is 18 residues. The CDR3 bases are TGTGCCAGCGCGGACGGGCCGTGGAACTCACAAGGATCCTACGAGCAGTACTTC. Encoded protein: CASADGPWNSQGSYEQYF.

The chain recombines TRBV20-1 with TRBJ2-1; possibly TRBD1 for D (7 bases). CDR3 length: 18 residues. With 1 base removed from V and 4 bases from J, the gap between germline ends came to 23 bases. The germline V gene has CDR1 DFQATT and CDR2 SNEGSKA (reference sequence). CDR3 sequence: CSARVQGNGSGKYNEQFF. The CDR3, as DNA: TGCAGTGCTAGAGTACAGGGGAACGGGAGTGGGAAATACAATGAGCAGTTCTTC.

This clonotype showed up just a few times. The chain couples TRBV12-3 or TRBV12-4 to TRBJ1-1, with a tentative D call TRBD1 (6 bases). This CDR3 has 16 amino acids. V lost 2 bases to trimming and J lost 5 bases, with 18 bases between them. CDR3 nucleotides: TGTGCCAGCAGTTTATTCTCGGTCAGGGGATCTACTGAAGCTTTCTTT. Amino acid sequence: CASSLFSVRGSTEAFF.

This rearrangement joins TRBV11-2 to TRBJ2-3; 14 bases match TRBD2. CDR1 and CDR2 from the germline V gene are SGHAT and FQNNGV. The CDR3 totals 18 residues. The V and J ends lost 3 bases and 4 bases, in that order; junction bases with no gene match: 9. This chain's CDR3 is CASSFLLLTSGRADTQYF. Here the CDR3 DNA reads TGTGCCAGCAGCTTCCTCCTCCTGACTAGCGGGAGGGCAGATACGCAGTATTTT.

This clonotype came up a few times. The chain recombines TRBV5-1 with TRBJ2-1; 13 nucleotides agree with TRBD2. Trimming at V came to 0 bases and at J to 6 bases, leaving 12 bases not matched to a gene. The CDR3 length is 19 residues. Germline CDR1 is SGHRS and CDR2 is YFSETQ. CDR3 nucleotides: TGCGCCAGCAGCTTGGCCTTTAGGACTAGCGGGAGATCGGCCAATGAGCAGTTCTTC. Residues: CASSLAFRTSGRSANEQFF. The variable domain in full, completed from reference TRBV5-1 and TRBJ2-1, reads KAGVTQTPRYLIKTRGQQVTLSCSPISGHRSVSWYQQTPGQGLQFLFEYFSETQRNKGNFPGRFSGRQFSNSRSEMNVSTLELGDSALYLCASSLAFRTSGRSANEQFFGPGTRLTVL.

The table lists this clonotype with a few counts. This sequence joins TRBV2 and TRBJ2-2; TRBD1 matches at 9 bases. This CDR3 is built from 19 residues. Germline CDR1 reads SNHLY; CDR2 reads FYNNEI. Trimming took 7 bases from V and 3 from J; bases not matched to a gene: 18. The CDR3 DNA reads TGTGCCAGCACCGAAACGGTACAGGGGGCGGACCCCGACACCGGGGAGCTGTTTTTT. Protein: CASTETVQGADPDTGELFF.

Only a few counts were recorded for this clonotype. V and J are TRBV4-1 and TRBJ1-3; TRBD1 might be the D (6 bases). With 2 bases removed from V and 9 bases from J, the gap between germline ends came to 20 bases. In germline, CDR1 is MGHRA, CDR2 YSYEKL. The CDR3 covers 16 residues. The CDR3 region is CASSQILPNGGGTIYF. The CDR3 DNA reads TGCGCCAGCAGCCAAATCCTGCCCAACGGGGGCGGCACCATATATTTT.

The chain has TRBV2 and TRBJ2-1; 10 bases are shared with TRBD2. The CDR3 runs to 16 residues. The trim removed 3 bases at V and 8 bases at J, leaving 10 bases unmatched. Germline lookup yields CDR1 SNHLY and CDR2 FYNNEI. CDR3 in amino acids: CASSETSGLTMDEQFF. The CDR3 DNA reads TGTGCCAGCAGTGAGACTAGCGGGCTTACGATGGATGAGCAGTTCTTC.

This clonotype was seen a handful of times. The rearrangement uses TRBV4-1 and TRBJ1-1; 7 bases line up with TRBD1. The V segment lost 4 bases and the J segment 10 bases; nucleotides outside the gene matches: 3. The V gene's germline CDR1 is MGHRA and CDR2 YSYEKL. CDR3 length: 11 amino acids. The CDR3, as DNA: TGCGCCAGCAGCCGAGGGGGCGGAGCTTTCTTT. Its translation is CASSRGGGAFF.

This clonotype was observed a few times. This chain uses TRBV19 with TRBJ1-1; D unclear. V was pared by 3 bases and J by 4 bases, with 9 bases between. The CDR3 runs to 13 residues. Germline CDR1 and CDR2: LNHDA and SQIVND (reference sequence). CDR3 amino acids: CASSISLATEAFF. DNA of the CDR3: TGTGCCAGTAGTATTAGTCTGGCCACTGAAGCTTTCTTT. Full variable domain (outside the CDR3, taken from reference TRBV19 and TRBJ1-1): DGGITQSPKYLFRKEGQNVTLSCEQNLNHDAMYWYRQDPGQGLRLIYYSQIVNDFQKGDIAEGYSVSREKKESFPLTVTSAQKNPTAFYLCASSISLATEAFFGQGTRLTVV.

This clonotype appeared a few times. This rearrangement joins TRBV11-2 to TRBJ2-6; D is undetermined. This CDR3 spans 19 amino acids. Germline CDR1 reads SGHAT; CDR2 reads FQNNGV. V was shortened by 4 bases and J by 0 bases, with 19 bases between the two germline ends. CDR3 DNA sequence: TGTGCCAGCAGCTCTCTGCAGGAGATTTTCTACTCTGGGGCCAACGTCCTGACTTTC. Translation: CASSSLQEIFYSGANVLTF.

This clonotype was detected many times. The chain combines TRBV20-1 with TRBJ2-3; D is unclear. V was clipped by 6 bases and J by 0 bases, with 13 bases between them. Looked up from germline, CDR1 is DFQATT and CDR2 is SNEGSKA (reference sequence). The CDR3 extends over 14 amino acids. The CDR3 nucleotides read TGCAGTGCCCCAAGTCACGTTAGCACAGATACGCAGTATTTT. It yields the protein CSAPSHVSTDTQYF.